Detailed here is one T cell receptor beta chain. Its cognate antigen is unknown. V gave up 2 bases and J gave up 0 bases, with 5 bases separating them. There are 13 residues in the CDR3. In germline, CDR1 is WNHNN, CDR2 SYGVQD (reference sequence). The study ran its PCR with 60 Vbeta and 13 Jbeta primers. The authors' processing: Around 80 million unique TCR beta chains, 9.5 million to 11 million of them shared, were counted by a later analysis. Sequencing used immunoSEQ multiplex PCR; TCRdb keeps in-frame clones, though not all of them. The V and J calls and clone size come from that table; D and trimming were worked out from the DNA. The sample lists about 160,000 clones, less than 85% occurring once. This sample is drawn from a study of cytomegalovirus exposure and HLA in healthy donors. Study-wide findings and caveats: There were 150 to 200 TCR beta chains listed as cytomegalovirus-associated.

This chain connects TRBV10-1 to TRBJ2-7; D call uncertain. This TCR came from a man aged 50-60 years in good health and CMV-seropositive. Sequenced: PBMCs. CDR3 coding DNA: TGCGCCAGCAGTGAGGGCCCCTCCTACGAGCAGTACTTC. Encoded protein: CASSEGPSYEQYF.